This is a list of T cell receptor beta chains from one sample in a study of blood T cells in healthy people across ages. TCRdb re-analysed the 5' RACE reads in MiXCR, keeping a single row per CDR3 protein. Among about 800,000 distinct CDR3 sequences, roughly 25% were seen once, and the ten largest hold roughly 3.8%. These data were likewise used in another study, on T cells of mothers and their children.

Sequenced: blood. These receptors all stem from a boy aged 5-17 years in good health. Both conserved end residues are part of each CDR3. The order of the fields is D gene, V gene, clone size, J gene, CDR3 protein, CDR3 DNA. D genes are given only for firm matches. Clone size appears in some rows only: once, few, many, or a class for an expanded clone.

-,TRBV15,once,TRBJ2-7,CATSNLGRTYEQYF,TGTGCCACCAGCAACCTTGGGCGGACCTACGAGCAGTACTTC
-,TRBV12-3/TRBV12-4,few,TRBJ2-5,CASSRARAGPDFF,TGTGCCAGCAGCCGCGCAAGGGCGGGACCGGACTTCTTC
TRBD2,TRBV28,-,TRBJ2-5,CASSTSGEETQYF,TGTGCCAGCAGTACTAGCGGAGAAGAGACCCAGTACTTC
TRBD1,TRBV29-1,few,TRBJ2-1,CSVEPGQGQREQFF,TGCAGCGTGGAACCGGGACAGGGACAACGGGAGCAGTTCTTC
TRBD1,TRBV5-4,few,TRBJ2-1,CASSLQTGFNEQFF,TGTGCCAGCAGCTTACAGACAGGGTTCAATGAGCAGTTCTTC
TRBD2,TRBV7-2,-,TRBJ2-3,CASSLGGGLAGARADTQYF,TGTGCCAGCAGCTTAGGAGGGGGACTAGCGGGGGCGAGGGCAGATACGCAGTATTTT
-,TRBV27,-,TRBJ2-6,CASSRQFYGVLTF,TGTGCCAGCAGTAGACAGTTTTACGGCGTCCTGACTTTC
-,TRBV5-1,-,TRBJ2-4,CASSLVGSADGRIQYF,TGCGCCAGCAGCTTGGTAGGGTCGGCAGATGGGCGCATTCAGTACTTC
-,TRBV28,-,TRBJ1-2,CASSSTVPNYGYTF,TGTGCCAGCAGTTCTACAGTACCTAACTATGGCTACACCTTC
-,TRBV7-2,few,TRBJ2-7,CASSPPDRRGSEQYF,TGTGCCAGCAGCCCACCGGACAGGCGGGGCTCGGAGCAGTACTTC
TRBD2,TRBV7-9,-,TRBJ2-1,CASSSHRGSSYNEQFF,TGTGCCAGCAGCTCCCATCGCGGGAGTTCCTACAATGAGCAGTTCTTC
-,TRBV28,-,TRBJ1-1,CASCREAEAFF,TGTGCCAGTTGCAGGGAGGCTGAAGCTTTCTTT
-,TRBV20-1,few,TRBJ2-7,CSARDTRAGYEQYF,TGCAGTGCTAGAGATACCCGGGCAGGTTACGAGCAGTACTTC
-,TRBV29-1,-,TRBJ2-5,CSVNRTETQYF,TGCAGCGTAAACAGGACAGAGACCCAGTACTTC
-,TRBV4-3,-,TRBJ2-7,CASSQDFWATEQYF,TGCGCCAGCAGCCAAGATTTCTGGGCGACCGAGCAGTACTTC
TRBD1,TRBV5-1,few,TRBJ1-2,CASSLEIGGTGYTF,TGCGCCAGCAGCTTGGAGATAGGGGGCACTGGCTACACCTTC
-,TRBV7-3,few,TRBJ2-1,CASSLRDSTFSEQFF,TGTGCCAGCAGCTTACGGGACTCAACGTTTAGTGAGCAGTTCTTC
TRBD1,TRBV9,-,TRBJ1-2,CASSEGQPYGYTF,TGTGCCAGCAGCGAGGGACAGCCCTATGGCTACACCTTC
-,TRBV4-3,few,TRBJ2-5,CASSRGASGTQYF,TGCGCCAGCAGCCGGGGAGCCTCAGGGACCCAGTACTTC
-,TRBV19,few,TRBJ2-7,CASSLRGAGEQYF,TGTGCCAGTAGTCTACGGGGGGCAGGCGAGCAGTACTTC
-,TRBV4-3,-,TRBJ2-5,CASSQDRGVKDQYF,TGCGCCAGCAGCCAAGATCGGGGTGTAAAGGACCAGTACTTC
TRBD1,TRBV4-3,few,TRBJ2-1,CASSEWTGSTNEQFF,TGCGCCAGCAGCGAATGGACAGGGAGTACGAATGAGCAGTTCTTC
TRBD1,TRBV20-1,-,TRBJ2-1,CSASVDRVRNEQFF,TGCAGTGCTAGTGTGGACAGGGTACGCAATGAGCAGTTCTTC
-,TRBV5-1,-,TRBJ2-3,CASSLAQGGGTDTQYF,TGCGCCAGCAGCTTGGCTCAGGGAGGAGGCACAGATACGCAGTATTTT
-,TRBV28,few,TRBJ1-1,CASSRWTTQVTEAFF,TGTGCCAGCAGCCGATGGACTACCCAGGTTACTGAAGCTTTCTTT
-,TRBV6-1,-,TRBJ2-7,CASSPRGGARSYEQYF,TGTGCCAGCAGTCCACGGGGCGGGGCGCGATCCTACGAGCAGTACTTC
TRBD1,TRBV20-1,-,TRBJ2-4,CSAKGTGLAKNIQYF,TGCAGTGCTAAAGGGACAGGCTTAGCCAAAAACATTCAGTACTTC
TRBD1,TRBV29-1,few,TRBJ2-5,CSVVGRGLQETQYF,TGCAGCGTTGTTGGCAGGGGGTTACAAGAGACCCAGTACTTC